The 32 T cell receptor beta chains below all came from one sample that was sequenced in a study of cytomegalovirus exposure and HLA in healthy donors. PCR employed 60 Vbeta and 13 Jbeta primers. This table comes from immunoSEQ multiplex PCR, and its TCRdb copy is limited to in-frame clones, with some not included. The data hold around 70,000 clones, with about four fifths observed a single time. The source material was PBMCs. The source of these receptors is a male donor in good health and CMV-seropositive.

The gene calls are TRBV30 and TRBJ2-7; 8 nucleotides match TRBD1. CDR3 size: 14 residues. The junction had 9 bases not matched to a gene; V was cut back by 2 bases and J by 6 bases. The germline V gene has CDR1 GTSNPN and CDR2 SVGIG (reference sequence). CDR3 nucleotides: TGTGCCTGGAGTCATACCCGCAGGGGGCGCGAGCAGTACTTC. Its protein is CAWSHTRRGREQYF.

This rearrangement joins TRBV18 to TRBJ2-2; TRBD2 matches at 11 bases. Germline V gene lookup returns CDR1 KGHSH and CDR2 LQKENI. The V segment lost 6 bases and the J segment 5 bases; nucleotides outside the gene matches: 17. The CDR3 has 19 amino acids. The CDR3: CASSPTGASGRRGTGELFF. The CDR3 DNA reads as TGTGCCAGCTCGCCGACAGGGGCTAGCGGGAGGAGAGGAACCGGGGAGCTGTTTTTT.

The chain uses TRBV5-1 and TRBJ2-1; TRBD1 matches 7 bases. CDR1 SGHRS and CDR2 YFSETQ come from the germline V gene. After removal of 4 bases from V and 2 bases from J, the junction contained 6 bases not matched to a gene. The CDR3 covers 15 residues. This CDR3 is CASSHDRVTYNEQFF. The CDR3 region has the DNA TGCGCCAGCAGCCACGACAGGGTCACCTACAATGAGCAGTTCTTC. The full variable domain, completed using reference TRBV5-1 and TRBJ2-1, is KAGVTQTPRYLIKTRGQQVTLSCSPISGHRSVSWYQQTPGQGLQFLFEYFSETQRNKGNFPGRFSGRQFSNSRSEMNVSTLELGDSALYLCASSHDRVTYNEQFFGPGTRLTVL.

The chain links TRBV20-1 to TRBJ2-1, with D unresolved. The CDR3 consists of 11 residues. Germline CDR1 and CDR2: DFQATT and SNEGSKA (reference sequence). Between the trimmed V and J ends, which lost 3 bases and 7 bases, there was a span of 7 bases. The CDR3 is CSASSRNEQFF. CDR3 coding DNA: TGCAGTGCTAGCAGTCGTAATGAGCAGTTCTTC.

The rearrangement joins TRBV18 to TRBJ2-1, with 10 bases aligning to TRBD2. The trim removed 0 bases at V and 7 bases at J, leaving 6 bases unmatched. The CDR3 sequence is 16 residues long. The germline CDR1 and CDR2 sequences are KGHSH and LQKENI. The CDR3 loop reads CASSPPPSGSGNEQFF. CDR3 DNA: TGTGCCAGCTCACCACCACCTAGCGGGAGTGGAAATGAGCAGTTCTTC. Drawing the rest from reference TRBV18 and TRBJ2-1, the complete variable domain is NAGVMQNPRHLVRRRGQEARLRCSPMKGHSHVYWYRQLPEEGLKFMVYLQKENIIDESGMPKERFSAEFPKEGPSILRIQQVVRGDSAAYFCASSPPPSGSGNEQFFGPGTRLTVL.

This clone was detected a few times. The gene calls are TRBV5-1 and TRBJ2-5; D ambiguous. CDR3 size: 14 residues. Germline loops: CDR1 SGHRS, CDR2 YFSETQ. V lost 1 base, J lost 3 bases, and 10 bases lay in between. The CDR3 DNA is TGCGCCAGCAGCTTGTATCAGGCTAAAGAGACCCAGTACTTC. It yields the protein CASSLYQAKETQYF.

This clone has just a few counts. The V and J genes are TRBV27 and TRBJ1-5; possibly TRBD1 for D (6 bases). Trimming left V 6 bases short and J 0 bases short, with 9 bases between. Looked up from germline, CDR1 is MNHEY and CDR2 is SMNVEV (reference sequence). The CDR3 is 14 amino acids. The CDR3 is CASSRTDSNQPQHF. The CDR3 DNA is TGTGCCAGCAGCCGGACAGATAGCAATCAGCCCCAGCATTTT.

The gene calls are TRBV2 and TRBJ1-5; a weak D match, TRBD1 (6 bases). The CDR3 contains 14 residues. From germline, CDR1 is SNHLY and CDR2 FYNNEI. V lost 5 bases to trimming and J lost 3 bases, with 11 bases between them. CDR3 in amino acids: CASSPDRINQPQHF. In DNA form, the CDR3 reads TGTGCCAGCAGTCCGGACAGAATCAATCAGCCCCAGCATTTT.

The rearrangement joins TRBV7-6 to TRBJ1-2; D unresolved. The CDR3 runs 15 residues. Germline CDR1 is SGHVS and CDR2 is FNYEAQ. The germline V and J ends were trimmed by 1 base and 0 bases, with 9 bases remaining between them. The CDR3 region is CASSLVPGTNYGYTF. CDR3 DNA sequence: TGTGCCAGCAGCTTAGTTCCGGGGACTAACTATGGCTACACCTTC.

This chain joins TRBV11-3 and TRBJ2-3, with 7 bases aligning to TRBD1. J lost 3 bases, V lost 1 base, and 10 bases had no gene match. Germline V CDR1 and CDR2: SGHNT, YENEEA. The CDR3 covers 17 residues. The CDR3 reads CASSLGRGPVKTDTQYF. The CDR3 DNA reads TGTGCCAGCAGCTTAGGAAGGGGGCCAGTTAAAACAGATACGCAGTATTTT.

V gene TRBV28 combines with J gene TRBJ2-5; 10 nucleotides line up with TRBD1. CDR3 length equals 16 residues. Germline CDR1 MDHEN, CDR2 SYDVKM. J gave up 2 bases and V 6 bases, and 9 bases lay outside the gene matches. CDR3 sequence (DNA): TGTGCCAGCAGGGGGGGGAGGGACAGGGGACAAGAGACCCAGTACTTC. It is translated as CASRGGRDRGQETQYF.

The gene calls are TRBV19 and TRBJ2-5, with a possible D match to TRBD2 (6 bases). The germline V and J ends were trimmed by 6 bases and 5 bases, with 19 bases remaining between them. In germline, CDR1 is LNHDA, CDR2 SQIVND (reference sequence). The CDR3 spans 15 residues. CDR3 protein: CASSTGRVGRETQYF. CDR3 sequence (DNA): TGTGCCAGTAGCACAGGCAGGGTGGGGAGGGAGACCCAGTACTTC.

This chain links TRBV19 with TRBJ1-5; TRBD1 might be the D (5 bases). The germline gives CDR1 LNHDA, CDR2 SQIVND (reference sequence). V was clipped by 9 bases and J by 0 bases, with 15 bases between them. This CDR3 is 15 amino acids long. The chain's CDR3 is CASKGVGNSNQPQHF. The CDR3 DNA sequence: TGTGCCAGCAAAGGGGTGGGGAATAGCAATCAGCCCCAGCATTTT.

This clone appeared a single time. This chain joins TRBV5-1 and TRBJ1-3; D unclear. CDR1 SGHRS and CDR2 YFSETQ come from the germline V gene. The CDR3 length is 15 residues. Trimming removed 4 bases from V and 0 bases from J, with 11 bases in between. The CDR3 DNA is TGCGCCAGCAGCACAACGGGGAACTCTGGAAACACCATATATTTT. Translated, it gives CASSTTGNSGNTIYF. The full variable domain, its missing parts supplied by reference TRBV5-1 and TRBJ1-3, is KAGVTQTPRYLIKTRGQQVTLSCSPISGHRSVSWYQQTPGQGLQFLFEYFSETQRNKGNFPGRFSGRQFSNSRSEMNVSTLELGDSALYLCASSTTGNSGNTIYFGEGSWLTVV.

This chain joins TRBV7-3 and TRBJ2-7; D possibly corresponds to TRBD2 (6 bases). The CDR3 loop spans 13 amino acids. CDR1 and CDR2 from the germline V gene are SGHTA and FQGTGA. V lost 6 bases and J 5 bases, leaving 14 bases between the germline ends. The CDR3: CASSPAPGDEQYF. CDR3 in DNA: TGTGCCAGCAGTCCGGCGCCGGGGGACGAGCAGTACTTC. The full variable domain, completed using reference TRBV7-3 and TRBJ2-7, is GAGVSQTPSNKVTEKGKYVELRCDPISGHTALYWYRQSLGQGPEFLIYFQGTGAADDSGLPNDRFFAVRPEGSVSTLKIQRTERGDSAVYLCASSPAPGDEQYFGPGTRLTVT.

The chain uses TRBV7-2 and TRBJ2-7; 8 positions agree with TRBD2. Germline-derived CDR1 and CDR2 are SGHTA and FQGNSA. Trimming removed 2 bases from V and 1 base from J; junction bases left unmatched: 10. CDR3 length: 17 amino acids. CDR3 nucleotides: TGTGCCAGCAGCTTATTAGTTTTGCGGGAGGCTTCCTACGAGCAGTACTTC. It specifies CASSLLVLREASYEQYF.

In nucleotides, the CDR3 is TGTGCCAGCAGCTTAATTGGGGGCGCTGGAAACACCATATATTTT. It yields the protein CASSLIGGAGNTIYF. The V call is TRBV7-9, the J call TRBJ1-3, with D perhaps TRBD1 (6 bases). Between the trimmed V and J ends, which lost 2 bases and 2 bases, there was a span of 10 bases. The CDR3 extends over 15 amino acids. Germline V gives CDR1 SEHNR, CDR2 FQNEAQ (reference sequence).

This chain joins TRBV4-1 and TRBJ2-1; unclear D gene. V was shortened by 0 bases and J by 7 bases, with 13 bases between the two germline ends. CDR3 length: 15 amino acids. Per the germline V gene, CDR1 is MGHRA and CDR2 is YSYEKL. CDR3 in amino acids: CASSQDVLYSNEQFF. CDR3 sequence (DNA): TGCGCCAGCAGCCAAGATGTCTTATATTCTAATGAGCAGTTCTTC.

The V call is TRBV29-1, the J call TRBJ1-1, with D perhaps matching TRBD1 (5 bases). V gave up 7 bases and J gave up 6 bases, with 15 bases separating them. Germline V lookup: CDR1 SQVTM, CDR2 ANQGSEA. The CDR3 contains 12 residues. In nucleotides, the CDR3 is TGCAGCGCCGGCGGAGGGACCGCTGAAGCTTTCTTT. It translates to CSAGGGTAEAFF. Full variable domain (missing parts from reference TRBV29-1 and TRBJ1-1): SAVISQKPSRDICQRGTSLTIQCQVDSQVTMMFWYRQQPGQSLTLIATANQGSEATYESGFVIDKFPISRPNLTFSTLTVSNMSPEDSSIYLCSAGGGTAEAFFGQGTRLTVV.

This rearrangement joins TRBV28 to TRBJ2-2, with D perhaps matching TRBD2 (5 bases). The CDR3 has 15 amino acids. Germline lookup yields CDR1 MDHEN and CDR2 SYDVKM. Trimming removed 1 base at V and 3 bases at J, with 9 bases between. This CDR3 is CASSLLGLYTGELFF. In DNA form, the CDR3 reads TGTGCCAGCAGTTTATTAGGACTCTACACCGGGGAGCTGTTTTTT.

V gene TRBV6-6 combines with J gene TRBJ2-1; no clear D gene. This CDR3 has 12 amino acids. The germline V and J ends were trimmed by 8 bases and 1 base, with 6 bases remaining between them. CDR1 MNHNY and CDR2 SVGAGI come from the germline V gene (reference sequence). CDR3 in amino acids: CASRDSYNEQFF. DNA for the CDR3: TGTGCCAGCCGCGATTCCTACAATGAGCAGTTCTTC.

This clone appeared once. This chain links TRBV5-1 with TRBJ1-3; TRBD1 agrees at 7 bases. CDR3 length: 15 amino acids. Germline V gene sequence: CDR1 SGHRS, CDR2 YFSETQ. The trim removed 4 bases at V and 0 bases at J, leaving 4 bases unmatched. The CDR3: CASSQGQTSGNTIYF. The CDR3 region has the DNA TGCGCCAGCAGCCAGGGACAGACCTCTGGAAACACCATATATTTT.

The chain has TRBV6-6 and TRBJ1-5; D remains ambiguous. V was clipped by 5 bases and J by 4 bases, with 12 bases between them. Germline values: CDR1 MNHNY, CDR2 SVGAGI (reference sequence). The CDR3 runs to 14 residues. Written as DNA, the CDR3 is TGTGCCAGCAGTAACGGGGTGCTTAATCAGCCCCAGCATTTT. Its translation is CASSNGVLNQPQHF.

Written as DNA, the CDR3 is TGTGCCAGCTCACCACAGGGGCACTCCTACGAGCAGTACTTC. This translates into CASSPQGHSYEQYF. This rearrangement joins TRBV18 to TRBJ2-5; possible D gene TRBD1, 5 bases. The closer fit of TRBJ2-7 to the DNA end suggests the J call may be wrong. This CDR3 has 14 amino acids. Germline V gene lookup returns CDR1 KGHSH and CDR2 LQKENI.

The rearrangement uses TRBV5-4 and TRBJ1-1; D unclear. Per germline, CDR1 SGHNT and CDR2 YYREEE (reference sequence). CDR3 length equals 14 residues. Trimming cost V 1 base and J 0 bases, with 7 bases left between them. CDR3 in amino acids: CASSLRDMNTEAFF. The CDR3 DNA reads TGTGCCAGCAGCTTGCGCGACATGAACACTGAAGCTTTCTTT.

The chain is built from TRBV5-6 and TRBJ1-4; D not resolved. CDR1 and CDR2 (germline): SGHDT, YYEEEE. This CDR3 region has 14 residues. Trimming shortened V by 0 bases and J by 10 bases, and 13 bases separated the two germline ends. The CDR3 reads CASSLGLTDGKLFF. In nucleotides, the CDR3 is TGTGCCAGCAGCTTGGGACTCACCGACGGAAAACTGTTTTTT. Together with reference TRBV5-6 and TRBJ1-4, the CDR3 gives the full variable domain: DAGVTQSPTHLIKTRGQQVTLRCSPKSGHDTVSWYQQALGQGPQFIFQYYEEEERQRGNFPDRFSGHQFPNYSSELNVNALLLGDSALYLCASSLGLTDGKLFFGSGTQLSVL.

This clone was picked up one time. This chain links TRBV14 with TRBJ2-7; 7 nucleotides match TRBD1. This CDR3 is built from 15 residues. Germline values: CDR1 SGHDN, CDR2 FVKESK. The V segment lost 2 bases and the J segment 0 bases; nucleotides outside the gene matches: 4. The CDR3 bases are TGTGCCAGCAGCCAAATGACAGGGTTCTCCTACGAGCAGTACTTC. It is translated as CASSQMTGFSYEQYF. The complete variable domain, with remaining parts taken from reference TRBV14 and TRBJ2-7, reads EAGVTQFPSHSVIEKGQTVTLRCDPISGHDNLYWYRRVMGKEIKFLLHFVKESKQDESGMPNNRFLAERTGGTYSTLKVQPAELEDSGVYFCASSQMTGFSYEQYFGPGTRLTVT.

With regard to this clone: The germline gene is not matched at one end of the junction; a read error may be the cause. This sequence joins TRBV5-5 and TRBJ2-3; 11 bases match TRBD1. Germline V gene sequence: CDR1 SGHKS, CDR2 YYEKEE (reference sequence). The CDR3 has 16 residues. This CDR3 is CTSSLSGTGGTDTQYF. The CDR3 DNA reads TGTACCAGCAGCTTGTCCGGGACAGGGGGAACAGATACGCAGTATTTT.

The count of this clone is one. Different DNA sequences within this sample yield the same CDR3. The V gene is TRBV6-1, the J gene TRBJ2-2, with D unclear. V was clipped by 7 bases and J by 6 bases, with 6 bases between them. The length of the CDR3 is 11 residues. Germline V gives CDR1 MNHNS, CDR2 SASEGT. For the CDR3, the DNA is TGTGCCAGCACCCAGGCCGGGGAGCTGTTTTTT. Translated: CASTQAGELFF.

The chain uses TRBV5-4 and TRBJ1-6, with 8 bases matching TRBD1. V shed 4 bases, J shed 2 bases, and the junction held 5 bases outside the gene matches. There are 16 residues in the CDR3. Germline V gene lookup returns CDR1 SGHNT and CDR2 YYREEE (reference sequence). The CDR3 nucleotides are TGTGCCAGCAGCGCGGTACAGGGGGCCTATAATTCACCCCTCCACTTT. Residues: CASSAVQGAYNSPLHF.

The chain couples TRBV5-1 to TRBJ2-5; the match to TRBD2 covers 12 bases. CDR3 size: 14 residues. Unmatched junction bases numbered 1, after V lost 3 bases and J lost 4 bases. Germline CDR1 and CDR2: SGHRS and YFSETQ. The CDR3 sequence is CASSSSGGAETQYF. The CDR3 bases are TGCGCCAGCAGCTCTAGCGGGGGGGCAGAGACCCAGTACTTC. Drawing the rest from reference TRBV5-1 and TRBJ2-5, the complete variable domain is KAGVTQTPRYLIKTRGQQVTLSCSPISGHRSVSWYQQTPGQGLQFLFEYFSETQRNKGNFPGRFSGRQFSNSRSEMNVSTLELGDSALYLCASSSSGGAETQYFGPGTRLLVL.

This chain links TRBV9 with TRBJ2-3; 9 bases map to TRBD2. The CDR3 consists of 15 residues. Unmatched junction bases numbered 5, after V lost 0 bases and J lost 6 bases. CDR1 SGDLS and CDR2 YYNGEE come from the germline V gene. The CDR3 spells CASSVALAGSDTQYF. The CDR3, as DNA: TGTGCCAGCAGCGTAGCACTAGCGGGTTCCGATACGCAGTATTTT.